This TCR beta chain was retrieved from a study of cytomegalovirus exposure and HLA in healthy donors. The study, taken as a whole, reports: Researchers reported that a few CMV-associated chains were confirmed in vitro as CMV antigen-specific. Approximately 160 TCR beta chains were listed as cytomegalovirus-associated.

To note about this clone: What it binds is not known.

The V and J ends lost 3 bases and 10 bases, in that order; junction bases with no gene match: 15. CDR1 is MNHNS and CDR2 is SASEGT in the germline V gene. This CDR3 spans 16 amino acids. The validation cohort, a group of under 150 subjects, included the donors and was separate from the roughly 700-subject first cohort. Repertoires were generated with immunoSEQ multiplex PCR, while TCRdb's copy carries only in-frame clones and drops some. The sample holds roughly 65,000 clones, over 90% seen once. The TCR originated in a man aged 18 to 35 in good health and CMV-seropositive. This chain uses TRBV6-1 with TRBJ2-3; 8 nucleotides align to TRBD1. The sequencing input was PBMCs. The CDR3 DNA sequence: TGTGCCAGCAGTGACGTTTTCAGGGGGCAAGGGTTTTCGCAGTATTTT. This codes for CASSDVFRGQGFSQYF.